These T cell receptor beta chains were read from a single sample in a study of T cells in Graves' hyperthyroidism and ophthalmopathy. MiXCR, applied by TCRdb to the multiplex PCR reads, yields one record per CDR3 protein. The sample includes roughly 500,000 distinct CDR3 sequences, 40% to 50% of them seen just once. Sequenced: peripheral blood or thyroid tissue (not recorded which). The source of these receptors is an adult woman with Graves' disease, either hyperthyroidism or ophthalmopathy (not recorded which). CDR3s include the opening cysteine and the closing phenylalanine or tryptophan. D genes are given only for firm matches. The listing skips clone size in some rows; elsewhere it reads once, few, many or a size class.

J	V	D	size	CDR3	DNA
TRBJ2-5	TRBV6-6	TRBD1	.	CASRTDRGPLGETQYF	TGTGCCAGCAGGACGGACAGGGGGCCGTTGGGGGAGACCCAGTACTTC
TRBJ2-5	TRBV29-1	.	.	CSARSWRVETQYF	TGCAGCGCCCGGAGTTGGAGGGTGGAGACCCAGTACTTC
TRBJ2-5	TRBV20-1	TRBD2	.	CSARSGGIQETQYF	TGCAGTGCTAGGAGCGGGGGCATTCAAGAGACCCAGTACTTC
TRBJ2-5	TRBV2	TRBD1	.	CASGGEETGSGETQYF	TGTGCCAGCGGGGGTGAAGAGACAGGGAGTGGCGAGACCCAGTACTTC
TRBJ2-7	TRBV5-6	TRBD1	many	CASSLAPGQGYEQYF	TGTGCCAGCAGCTTGGCCCCGGGACAGGGATACGAGCAGTACTTC
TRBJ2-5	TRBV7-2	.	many	CASSPGLIRVETQYF	TGTGCCAGCAGCCCAGGACTTATACGCGTAGAGACCCAGTACTTC
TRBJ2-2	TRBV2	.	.	CASSAQDRTGELFF	TGTGCCAGCAGTGCTCAGGATAGAACCGGGGAGCTGTTTTTT
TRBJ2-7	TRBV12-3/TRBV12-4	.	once	CASSSGLRIEQYF	TGTGCCAGCAGCTCGGGCTTGCGGATCGAGCAGTACTTC
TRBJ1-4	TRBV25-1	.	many	CASSEKPGRVNEKLFF	TGTGCCAGCAGTGAAAAGCCAGGACGGGTAAATGAAAAACTGTTTTTT
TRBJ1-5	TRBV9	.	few	CASSASGSHQPQHF	TGTGCCAGCAGCGCCTCGGGGAGTCATCAGCCCCAGCATTTT
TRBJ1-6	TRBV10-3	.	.	CAISESGAKNSPLHF	TGTGCCATCAGTGAGTCGGGGGCGAAGAATTCACCCCTCCACTTT
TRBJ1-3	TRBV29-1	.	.	CSPLGPSSGNTIYF	TGCAGCCCCCTCGGGCCAAGCTCTGGAAACACCATATATTTT
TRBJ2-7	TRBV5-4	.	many	CASSVDGAYEQYF	TGTGCCAGCAGCGTGGACGGAGCCTACGAGCAGTACTTC
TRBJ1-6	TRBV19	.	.	CASTQEGRSYNSPLHF	TGTGCCAGTACCCAGGAAGGGCGCTCCTATAATTCACCCCTCCACTTT
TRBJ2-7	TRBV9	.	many	CASSVQNSYEQYF	TGTGCCAGCAGCGTTCAGAACTCCTACGAGCAGTACTTC
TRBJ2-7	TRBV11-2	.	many	CASRNARVKGYEQYF	TGTGCCAGCAGGAACGCCAGGGTAAAAGGCTACGAGCAGTACTTC
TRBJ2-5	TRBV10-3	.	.	CAISELKGVRETQYF	TGTGCCATCAGTGAGTTGAAGGGGGTTCGGGAGACCCAGTACTTC
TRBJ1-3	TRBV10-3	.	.	CAILTAGNTIYF	TGTGCCATCCTGACTGCTGGAAACACCATATATTTT
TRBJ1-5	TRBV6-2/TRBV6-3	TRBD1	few	CASSRQGIFQSQHF	TGTGCCAGCAGCCGACAGGGGATCTTTCAATCCCAGCATTTT
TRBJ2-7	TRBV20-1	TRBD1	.	CSARESRGTYGQYF	TGCAGTGCTAGAGAATCCAGGGGGACCTACGGGCAGTACTTC
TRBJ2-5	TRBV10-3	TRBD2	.	CAISEQGTSGQETQYF	TGTGCCATCAGTGAGCAGGGGACTAGCGGACAAGAGACCCAGTACTTC
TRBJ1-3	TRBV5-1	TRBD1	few	CASSYGTGGSGNTIYF	TGCGCCAGCAGCTACGGGACAGGCGGCTCTGGAAACACCATATATTTT
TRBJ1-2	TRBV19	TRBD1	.	CATAPGTGGNYGYTF	TGTGCCACCGCGCCCGGGACAGGGGGGAACTATGGCTACACCTTC
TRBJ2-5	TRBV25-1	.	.	CASSLDLAVQETQYF	TGTGCCAGCAGCTTAGATCTCGCAGTCCAAGAGACCCAGTACTTC
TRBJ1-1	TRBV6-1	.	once	CARRAGKTEAFF	TGTGCTAGACGTGCCGGGAAGACTGAAGCTTTCTTT
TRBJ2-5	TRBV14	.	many	CASSQERGAQETQYF	TGTGCCAGCAGCCAAGAAAGGGGAGCCCAAGAGACCCAGTACTTC
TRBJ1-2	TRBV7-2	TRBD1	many	CASSFDRGRNGYTF	TGTGCCAGCAGCTTCGACAGGGGGCGCAATGGCTACACCTTC
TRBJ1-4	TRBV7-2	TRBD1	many	CASSPGQGRGPTNEKLFF	TGTGCCAGCAGCCCAGGACAGGGAAGGGGCCCAACTAATGAAAAACTGTTTTTT
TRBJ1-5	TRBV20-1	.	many	CSARLGHSLGTQHF	TGCAGTGCCCGACTCGGACACTCGCTGGGGACCCAGCATTTT
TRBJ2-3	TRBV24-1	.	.	CATSDGTRDTQYF	TGTGCCACCAGTGATGGGACCCGGGATACGCAGTATTTT
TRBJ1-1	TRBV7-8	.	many	CASTLLVRDLRAFF	TGTGCCAGCACTCTGCTGGTTCGGGACCTGAGGGCTTTCTTT
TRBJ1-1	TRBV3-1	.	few	CASTTDGMNTEAFF	TGTGCCAGCACCACGGACGGAATGAACACTGAAGCTTTCTTT
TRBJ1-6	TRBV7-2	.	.	CASSLQPPSLHF	TGCGCCAGCAGCTTGCAGCCTCCCTCCCTCCACTTT
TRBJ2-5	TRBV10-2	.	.	CASSEDRGRAETQYF	TGCGCCAGCAGTGAGGATCGGGGTCGTGCCGAGACCCAGTACTTC
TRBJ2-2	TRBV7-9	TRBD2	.	CASSFGTRGAGELFF	TGTGCCAGCAGCTTCGGGACTAGGGGAGCCGGGGAGCTGTTTTTT
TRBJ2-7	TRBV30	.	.	CAWSVFWGGLSYEQYF	TGTGCCTGGAGTGTGTTTTGGGGGGGCCTCTCCTACGAGCAGTACTTC
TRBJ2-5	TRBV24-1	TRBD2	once	CATSDSTGTSPWETQYF	TGTGCCACCAGTGATTCTACCGGGACTAGCCCATGGGAGACCCAGTACTTC
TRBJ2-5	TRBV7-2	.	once	CASSLEVSPETQYF	TGTGCCAGCAGCTTAGAGGTTAGCCCCGAGACCCAGTACTTC
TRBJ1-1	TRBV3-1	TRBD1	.	CASSQGTGGLYAEAFF	TGTGCCAGCAGCCAAGGGACAGGGGGCTTATACGCTGAAGCTTTCTTT
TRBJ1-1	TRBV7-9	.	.	CASSPPPGGKTFF	TGTGCCAGCAGCCCACCCCCTGGGGGGAAGACTTTCTTT
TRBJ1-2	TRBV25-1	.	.	CASSPDPGTFVNGYTF	TGTGCCAGCAGCCCGGACCCCGGGACATTCGTAAATGGCTACACCTTC
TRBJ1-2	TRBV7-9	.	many	CASSPPGNYGYTF	TGTGCCAGCAGCCCCCCGGGAAACTATGGCTACACCTTC
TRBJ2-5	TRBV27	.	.	CASSPQGNGETQYF	TGTGCCAGCAGTCCACAGGGAAACGGAGAGACCCAGTACTTC
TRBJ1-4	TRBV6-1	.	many	CASSDGGPVEKLFF	TGTGCCAGCAGTGACGGAGGGCCGGTTGAAAAACTGTTTTTT
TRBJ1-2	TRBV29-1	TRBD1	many	CSVRDRASLSYGYTF	TGCAGCGTACGGGACAGGGCGAGTTTGAGCTATGGCTACACCTTC
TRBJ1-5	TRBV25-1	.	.	CASSNGPGPNQPQHF	TGTGCCAGCAGCAATGGGCCAGGGCCAAATCAGCCCCAGCATTTT
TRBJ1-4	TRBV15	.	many	CATSRAGPATNEKLFF	TGTGCCACCAGCAGAGCCGGACCTGCAACTAATGAAAAACTGTTTTTT
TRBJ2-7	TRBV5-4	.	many	CASSLDSQRGQYF	TGTGCCAGCAGCTTGGACAGCCAAAGGGGGCAGTACTTC
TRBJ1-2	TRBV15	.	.	CATSQAGTYGYTF	TGTGCCACCAGCCAAGCAGGAACCTATGGCTACACCTTC
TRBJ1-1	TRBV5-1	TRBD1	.	CASSYSPGGTEAFF	TGTGCCAGCAGTTATTCCCCAGGGGGAACTGAAGCTTTCTTT
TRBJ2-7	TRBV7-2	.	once	CASQGTSYEQYF	TGTGCCAGCCAGGGGACATCCTACGAGCAGTACTTC
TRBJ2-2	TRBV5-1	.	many	CASTLREANTGELFF	TGCGCCAGCACCCTGCGAGAGGCGAACACCGGGGAGCTGTTTTTT
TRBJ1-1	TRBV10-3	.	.	CAISESAGFTEAFF	TGTGCCATCAGTGAGTCGGCAGGGTTCACTGAAGCTTTCTTT
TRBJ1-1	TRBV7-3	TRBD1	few	CASRSPDRGPNTEAFF	TGTGCCAGCAGGTCCCCGGACAGGGGGCCGAACACTGAAGCTTTCTTT
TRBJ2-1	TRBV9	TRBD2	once	CASSFTSGSHNEQFF	TGTGCCAGCAGCTTTACTAGCGGGAGCCACAATGAGCAGTTCTTC
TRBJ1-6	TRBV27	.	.	CASSLYRSSYNSPLHF	TGTGCCAGCAGTTTGTACAGGAGCTCCTATAATTCACCCCTCCACTTT
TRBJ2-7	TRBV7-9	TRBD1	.	CASSLGRGQDEQYF	TGTGCCAGCAGCTTGGGCAGGGGGCAGGACGAGCAGTACTTC